These T cell receptor beta chains were read from a single sample in a study of cytomegalovirus exposure and HLA in healthy donors. The table came from immunoSEQ multiplex PCR; TCRdb's copy has only in-frame clones and leaves some out. The sample carries 110,000 to 150,000 clones, 55% to 85% recorded once. Sequenced input: PBMCs. Receptors originate from a man between 40 and 49 years old in good health and CMV-seronegative. The CDR3 runs from the conserved cysteine through the conserved F or W.

TRBV10-2,TRBJ1-2,CALSTGEHGYTF
TRBV7-2,TRBJ2-1,CASSFYLGGSGNEQFF
TRBV19,TRBJ1-2,CASRMRGPGYTF
TRBV9,TRBJ1-4,CASSVDDKLNEKLFF
TRBV5-1,TRBJ2-5,CASSSSYRGGETQYF
TRBV18,TRBJ2-1,CASSPPNSGGGGYNEQFF
TRBV6-5,TRBJ2-7,CASSYTSGTGGYEQYF
TRBV5-1,TRBJ2-1,CASSLELAVHNEQFF
TRBV5-1,TRBJ1-1,CASSLLKPTGNTEAFF
TRBV29-1,TRBJ1-2,CSVEAQGAGYGYTF
TRBV15,TRBJ1-5,CATSSQGPAGQPQHF
TRBV5-6,TRBJ2-1,CASSPQGLAGNNEQFF
TRBV10-3,TRBJ2-1,CAARDSDSYNEQFF
TRBV2,TRBJ1-5,CASSGDFNQPQHF
TRBV15,TRBJ2-7,CATSRDGGASYEQYF
TRBV2,TRBJ2-5,CASSDERGGAETQYF
TRBV28,TRBJ1-1,CASSDPGGLDVF
TRBV12-2,TRBJ2-7,CASRLIISVGSYEQYF
TRBV6-6,TRBJ2-2,CASSPGTELTGELFF
TRBV6-4,TRBJ2-2,CASSRGTGSFGGELFF
TRBV5-3,TRBJ1-1,CARSSNPGIAFF
TRBV6-6,TRBJ1-2,CASWAVYGYTF
TRBV5-5,TRBJ1-1,CASSSLFNTEAFF